The rows below give T cell receptor beta chains drawn from one sample of a study of T cell responses to AZD1222 COVID-19 vaccine. Profiling relied on immunoSEQ multiplex PCR, and the TCRdb table lists in-frame clones only, not all of them. The table records 100,000 or so clones, 90% of them present only once. Material: peripheral blood, obtained on day 0 of AZD1222 vaccination. The receptors here all came from an adult in good health. Both conserved end residues are part of each CDR3. A D gene is named only where the DNA matches it firmly.

v_call,j_call,d_call,cdr3_aa,cdr3_nt
TRBV10-1,TRBJ1-1,.,CAGEGGEGDTEAFF,TGCGCCGGAGAAGGCGGAGAGGGGGACACTGAAGCTTTCTTT
TRBV7-9,TRBJ2-7,TRBD1,CASSLLPGQGKDEQYF,TGTGCCAGCAGCTTATTGCCGGGACAGGGAAAGGACGAGCAGTACTTC
TRBV6-5,TRBJ2-7,.,CASSWGREYEQYF,TGTGCCAGCAGTTGGGGGCGGGAGTACGAGCAGTACTTC
TRBV10-3,TRBJ2-7,TRBD2,CAISASGGSGEQYF,TGTGCCATCAGTGCTAGCGGGGGCTCCGGCGAGCAGTACTTC
TRBV12-3/TRBV12-4,TRBJ1-2,.,CASSRTASYGYTF,TGTGCCAGCAGTCGGACAGCCTCATATGGCTACACCTTC
TRBV30,TRBJ2-7,.,CAWNQDWSSYEQYF,TGTGCCTGGAACCAAGATTGGAGCTCCTACGAGCAGTACTTC
TRBV7-8,TRBJ1-4,TRBD1,CASSLGGGQRNEKLFF,TGTGCCAGCAGCTTAGGGGGGGGACAGAGGAATGAAAAACTGTTTTTT
TRBV2,TRBJ1-2,.,CASTIDPESYGYTF,TGTGCCAGCACGATTGACCCCGAGTCATATGGCTACACCTTC
TRBV9,TRBJ1-6,.,CASSRDPSGNSPLHF,TGTGCCAGCAGCCGGGATCCCTCGGGCAATTCACCCCTCCACTTT
TRBV30,TRBJ1-6,TRBD1,CAWSQGQGAGSPLHF,TGTGCCTGGAGTCAGGGACAGGGGGCGGGTTCACCCCTCCACTTT
TRBV28,TRBJ1-2,.,CASSSHTLDGYTF,TGTGCCAGCAGTTCACATACTCTGGATGGCTACACCTTC
TRBV18,TRBJ1-6,TRBD1,CASSRDRENSPLHF,TGTGCCAGCTCACGGGACAGGGAGAATTCACCCCTCCACTTT